A single sample gave rise to the 13 T cell receptor beta chains below, sequenced in a study of human T cells and chemical hapten exposure (dated by TCRdb to the early 2020s). Interpreted using the paper, the time point label stands for: healthy volunteer bleed at 2 weeks. Total RNA was extracted from unfractionated whole blood collected in Tempus Blood RNA tubes. The library was prepared using RACE. Sequencing was carried out with a NextSeq 500. TCRdb ran its own pipeline on the public reads, namely fastp trimming at Q25 and MiXCR clone calling, and kept in-frame beta chains. Records with the same CDR3 protein are collapsed into one entry carrying the most frequent genes and DNA. For this sample there are tens of thousands of distinct CDR3 sequences; approximately 4.5% appear just once. The ten largest clones take up about 1.5% of the sample. The sequencing input was whole blood. Source of these receptors: a female donor in good health. Some clones in this sample may be carry-over from other donors' samples.

This clonotype showed up many times. J is TRBJ2-7 and V is TRBV18; D is ambiguous. CDR1 is KGHSH, CDR2 LQKENI, per germline. Deletions cut 6 bases from V and 4 bases from J, with 10 bases between. CDR3 length: 12 residues. CDR3 amino acids: CASSTSFYEQYF. The CDR3 DNA sequence: TGTGCCAGCTCTACCTCCTTTTACGAGCAGTACTTC.

This clonotype was detected only a few times. This rearrangement joins TRBV11-2 to TRBJ1-6, with a tentative D call TRBD1 (5 bases). CDR1 and CDR2 (germline): SGHAT, FQNNGV. This CDR3 region has 17 residues. Trimming shortened V by 1 base and J by 0 bases, and 10 bases separated the two germline ends. The CDR3 DNA sequence: TGTGCCAGCAGCTTAGGACAGTTGAGCTCCTATAATTCACCCCTCCACTTT. Its protein product is CASSLGQLSSYNSPLHF.

V is TRBV28 and J is TRBJ2-7, with D tentatively TRBD2 (5 bases). There are 13 residues in the CDR3. The V gene's germline CDR1 is MDHEN and CDR2 SYDVKM. V was shortened by 3 bases and J by 6 bases, with 12 bases between the two germline ends. CDR3: CASSLVRGLEQYF. The CDR3 nucleotides are TGTGCCAGCAGTTTGGTCCGGGGTCTCGAGCAGTACTTC.

This clonotype was detected many times. This chain links TRBV5-5 with TRBJ1-5, with 9 bases lining up with TRBD1. There are 15 residues in the CDR3. Looked up from germline, CDR1 is SGHKS and CDR2 is YYEKEE (reference sequence). Trimming cost V 4 bases and J 6 bases; bases outside gene matches: 8. The CDR3, as DNA: TGTGCCAGCAGCCTTACAGGGGGCGGGGGTCAGCCCCAGCATTTT. This gives the protein CASSLTGGGGQPQHF.

For this clonotype: This may be a read error: a much more frequent sequence differs by one nucleotide. The chain employs TRBV5-1 and TRBJ2-7, with TRBD1 as a possible D gene (5 bases). Trimming took off 3 bases at V and 1 base at J, with 11 bases between the two ends. CDR3 size: 14 residues. Per germline, CDR1 SGHRS and CDR2 YFSETQ. This CDR3 reads CASSSAQGSYEQYF. The CDR3 DNA is TGCGCCAGCAGCTCGGCCCAGGGTTCCTACGAGCAGTACTTC.

This chain uses TRBV18 with TRBJ1-4; 8 bases match TRBD1. The CDR3 extends over 16 amino acids. The J segment lost 8 bases and the V segment lost 5 bases, leaving 13 bases of the junction unmatched. Germline V gene sequence: CDR1 KGHSH, CDR2 LQKENI. CDR3 nucleotide sequence: TGTGCCAGCTCATCCCAGGGGGCCGCGGCGAAAGAAAAACTGTTTTTT. Its translation: CASSSQGAAAKEKLFF.

Ten or more counts support this clonotype. The chain combines TRBV12-3 or TRBV12-4 with TRBJ1-1; D perhaps matches TRBD1 (5 bases). The V end was cut by 5 bases, the J end by 5 bases, with 15 bases between. This CDR3 is built from 14 residues. The CDR3 reads CASSRLDTATEAFF. The CDR3 nucleotides read TGTGCCAGCAGTCGATTGGACACGGCGACTGAAGCTTTCTTT.

The table lists this clonotype with a few counts. For the CDR3, the DNA is TGTGCCTGGATTAGAAGAGGACAGGGGATGAATAGGAATTCACCCCTCCACTTT. Translation gives CAWIRRGQGMNRNSPLHF. The chain recombines TRBV30 with TRBJ1-6; 9 bases are a match to TRBD1. The germline gives CDR1 GTSNPN, CDR2 SVGIG (reference sequence). After removal of 4 bases from V and 7 bases from J, the junction contained 17 bases not matched to a gene. The CDR3 is made up of 18 amino acids.

This clonotype was detected many times. The chain joins TRBV10-3 to TRBJ2-7; D may correspond to TRBD1 or TRBD2 (5 bases each). V was trimmed by 7 bases and J by 0 bases, leaving 7 bases between them. There are 12 residues in the CDR3. CDR1 is ENHRY, CDR2 SYGVKD, per germline. This chain's CDR3 is CAIKGTSYEQYF. The CDR3 bases are TGTGCCATCAAGGGGACCTCCTACGAGCAGTACTTC.

This clonotype was counted at least ten times. The chain combines TRBV30 with TRBJ2-3; 8 nucleotides match TRBD1. The length of the CDR3 is 15 residues. Germline V CDR1 and CDR2: GTSNPN, SVGIG (reference sequence). V dropped 0 bases and J dropped 4; count of bases not matched to a gene: 6. The chain's CDR3 is CAWSVSGGLADTQYF. The CDR3 bases are TGTGCCTGGAGTGTATCAGGGGGCTTAGCAGATACGCAGTATTTT. The complete variable domain, with remaining parts taken from reference TRBV30 and TRBJ2-3, reads SQTIHQWPATLVQPVGSPLSLECTVEGTSNPNLYWYRQAAGRGLQLLFYSVGIGQISSEVPQNLSASRPQDRQFILSSKKLLLSDSGFYLCAWSVSGGLADTQYFGPGTRLTVL.

This clonotype showed up many times. The chain couples TRBV4-3 to TRBJ1-6; D is perhaps TRBD1 (6 bases). V was trimmed by 0 bases and J by 8 bases, leaving 11 bases between them. CDR1 LGHNA and CDR2 YSLEER come from the germline V gene. The CDR3 consists of 15 residues. The CDR3 DNA reads TGCGCCAGCAGCCAAGATAACAGGGTGTATTCACCCCTCCACTTT. It codes for CASSQDNRVYSPLHF.

The table lists this clonotype with many counts. V and J are TRBV27 and TRBJ2-7; D possibly corresponds to TRBD2 (5 bases). The CDR3 is made up of 14 amino acids. V was pared by 0 bases and J by 3 bases, with 9 bases between. The germline V gene has CDR1 MNHEY and CDR2 SMNVEV (reference sequence). In nucleotides, the CDR3 is TGTGCCAGCAGTTTATCAGGGAGTCACTACGAGCAGTACTTC. It codes for CASSLSGSHYEQYF.

This clonotype was recorded at least ten times. The CDR3 DNA is TGTGCCAGCAGCTTAGGGGGATTTTCGGATACGCAGTATTTT. Protein sequence: CASSLGGFSDTQYF. The V gene is TRBV7-2, the J gene TRBJ2-3; D unclear. V lost 1 base and J 6 bases, leaving 11 bases between the germline ends. Germline values: CDR1 SGHTA, CDR2 FQGNSA. The CDR3 is made up of 14 amino acids.